These 17 T cell receptor beta chains came from one sample sequenced in a study of CD8+CD57+ T cells in acquired aplastic anemia. Genomic DNA constituted the template upon which TCR beta VDJ and CDR3 profiling was performed. TCRdb reprocessed the reads via MiXCR and lists one record per CDR3 protein. This table holds over 40,000 distinct CDR3 sequences, approximately 63% found once. CD8+CD57+ cell expansion, shown by flow cytometry, had occurred in the patients selected for sequencing. The material sequenced was sorted CD4+, CD8+, or CD8+CD57+ T cells (not recorded which) from PBMCs. Receptors originate from a human donor with aplastic anemia.

This chain uses TRBV20-1 with TRBJ1-6; D is possibly TRBD1 (6 bases). Per germline, CDR1 DFQATT and CDR2 SNEGSKA (reference sequence). CDR3 length: 14 residues. V gave up 3 bases and J gave up 5 bases, with 11 bases separating them. This CDR3 is CSASWDTDNSPLHF. The CDR3 nucleotides are TGCAGTGCTAGTTGGGACACCGATAATTCACCCCTCCACTTT.

The chain is built from TRBV10-3 and TRBJ2-1; D is possibly TRBD1 (6 bases). Trimming pared 3 bases from V and 9 bases from J, leaving 15 bases between. The length of the CDR3 is 14 residues. Germline V gives CDR1 ENHRY, CDR2 SYGVKD. CDR3 loop: CAISEVGAGGEQFF. The DNA of the CDR3 is TGTGCCATCAGTGAAGTGGGGGCTGGGGGTGAGCAGTTCTTC.

In the case of this clonotype: The junction differs from germline at one of its ends, possibly a read error. V is TRBV6-1 and J is TRBJ1-6, with TRBD1 as a possible D gene (6 bases). The CDR3 loop spans 16 amino acids. Germline lookup yields CDR1 MNHNS and CDR2 SASEGT. CDR3 sequence reads: CASGTRGSAYNPPLHF. CDR3 DNA: TGTGCCAGCGGGACGAGGGGGTCTGCCTATAATCCACCCCTCCACTTT.

This clonotype was recorded once. The chain combines TRBV2 with TRBJ2-5; D gene ambiguous. The CDR3 sequence is 14 residues long. Looked up from germline, CDR1 is SNHLY and CDR2 is FYNNEI. Trimming removed 6 bases from V and 1 base from J, with 12 bases in between. CDR3 DNA: TGTGCCAGCAGCCAACGGGCCTTCCAAGAGACCCAGTACTTC. Its protein is CASSQRAFQETQYF.

This clonotype was detected once. This chain connects TRBV19 to TRBJ1-1; tentative D call: TRBD1 (6 bases). The V gene lost 7 bases and the J gene lost 0 bases, with 15 bases spanning the gap. CDR1 and CDR2 from the germline V gene are LNHDA and SQIVND (reference sequence). CDR3 length equals 15 residues. The CDR3 protein is CASTIRGAVNTEAFF. DNA of the CDR3: TGTGCCAGTACCATACGGGGGGCGGTGAACACTGAAGCTTTCTTT.

This clonotype was counted at least ten times. V is TRBV19 and J is TRBJ1-1, with D possibly being TRBD1 (5 bases). Germline loops: CDR1 LNHDA, CDR2 SQIVND (reference sequence). V lost 7 bases and J 1 base, leaving 10 bases between the germline ends. The CDR3 spans 13 residues. CDR3 residues: CASKIGQNTEAFF. CDR3 nucleotides: TGTGCCAGTAAAATAGGACAGAACACTGAAGCTTTCTTT.

This sequence joins TRBV20-1 and TRBJ1-6; D gene uncertain. This CDR3 region has 13 residues. Trimming removed 6 bases from V and 6 bases from J, with 12 bases in between. Germline-derived CDR1 and CDR2 are DFQATT and SNEGSKA (reference sequence). The CDR3 nucleotides are TGCAGTGCCCCAACAGAATCTAATTCACCCCTCCACTTT. Protein sequence: CSAPTESNSPLHF.

This clonotype was counted many times. The V gene is TRBV7-6, the J gene TRBJ2-7, with 9 bases identical to TRBD1. Germline V gives CDR1 SGHVS, CDR2 FNYEAQ. This CDR3 has 16 amino acids. With V trimmed by 3 bases and J by 0 bases, 6 bases remained unmatched. For the CDR3, the DNA is TGTGCCAGCAGCTTCGGACAGGGGCCGAGCTCCTACGAGCAGTACTTC. Its protein product is CASSFGQGPSSYEQYF.

Comments on this clonotype: A much larger clone differs by one base, so this may be a read error. This chain joins TRBV6-5 and TRBJ2-5; D gene unclear. V lost 4 bases to trimming and J lost 5 bases, with 17 bases between them. Germline V lookup: CDR1 MNHEY, CDR2 SVGAGI. The CDR3 totals 15 residues. The CDR3 nucleotides are TGTGCCAGCAGTTTTATTCCCGCAGGCCATGAGACCCAGTACTTC. It is translated as CASSFIPAGHETQYF.

This clonotype was detected only a few times. The chain links TRBV5-1 to TRBJ1-2; tentative D call: TRBD1 (6 bases). Germline V gene sequence: CDR1 SGHRS, CDR2 YFSETQ. The CDR3 has 10 amino acids. The CDR3 protein is CVTGSYGYTF. CDR3 bases: TGCGTAACAGGGAGCTATGGCTACACCTTC.

Comments on this clonotype: This could be a read error, since a much larger clone is one nucleotide away. This chain joins TRBV5-2 and TRBJ2-3; the table assigns TRBD2, which was not confirmed against the DNA. TRBV5-2 is reported as a pseudogene. The CDR3 has 19 amino acids. CDR3 residues: CASNLNGGLAGGTTDTQYF. The CDR3 bases are TGTGCCAGCAACTTGAACGGGGGACTAGCGGGGGGAACCACAGATACGCAGTATTTT.

J is TRBJ1-2 and V is TRBV2, with D perhaps TRBD1 (5 bases). Trimming cost V 3 bases and J 2 bases, with 13 bases left between them. This CDR3 contains 15 residues. In germline, CDR1 is SNHLY, CDR2 FYNNEI. CDR3 DNA sequence: TGTGCCAGCAGTGATCGGGGCCTAAGCAACTATGGCTACACCTTC. Translated: CASSDRGLSNYGYTF.

This rearrangement joins TRBV20-1 to TRBJ2-5; 7 nucleotides align to TRBD2. The V gene's germline CDR1 is DFQATT and CDR2 SNEGSKA (reference sequence). CDR3 length: 14 residues. J lost 0 bases, V lost 6 bases, and 7 bases had no gene match. The CDR3 loop reads CSATNGGDQETQYF. The CDR3 DNA sequence: TGCAGTGCCACCAATGGGGGGGACCAAGAGACCCAGTACTTC.

The chain combines TRBV15 with TRBJ2-7; possible D gene TRBD2, 7 bases. Trimming cost V 5 bases and J 0 bases, with 20 bases left between them. The germline CDR1 and CDR2 sequences are LNHNV and YYDKDF (reference sequence). This CDR3 region has 17 residues. For the CDR3, the DNA is TGTGCCACCAGCGGGGGGGGGCGACTCACCAGCTCCTACGAGCAGTACTTC. Residues: CATSGGGRLTSSYEQYF.

This CDR3 reads CATSRDWGGSEKLFF. The CDR3, as DNA: TGTGCCACCAGCAGAGATTGGGGTGGGAGTGAAAAACTGTTTTTT. This chain connects TRBV15 to TRBJ1-4; D is uncertain. The CDR3 runs 15 residues. Germline CDR1 is LNHNV and CDR2 is YYDKDF (reference sequence). V was pared by 0 bases and J by 7 bases, with 12 bases between. The variable domain in full, completed from reference TRBV15 and TRBJ1-4, reads DAMVIQNPRYQVTQFGKPVTLSCSQTLNHNVMYWYQQKSSQAPKLLFHYYDKDFNNEADTPDNFQSRRPNTSFCFLDIRSPGLGDTAMYLCATSRDWGGSEKLFFGSGTQLSVL.

This clonotype occurred many times. V is TRBV9 and J is TRBJ2-5; 7 bases fit TRBD2. The trim removed 4 bases at V and 3 bases at J, leaving 12 bases unmatched. The germline V gene encodes CDR1 SGDLS and CDR2 YYNGEE. The CDR3 has 16 amino acids. This chain's CDR3 is CASSHTVASGEETQYF. The CDR3 region has the DNA TGTGCCAGCAGCCACACCGTGGCTAGCGGAGAAGAGACCCAGTACTTC.

For this clonotype: This sequence may be a read error, since a much larger clone differs from it by one base. The chain recombines TRBV5-1 with TRBJ1-2; D is unresolved. V gave up 0 bases and J gave up 1 base, with 7 bases separating them. The germline V gene encodes CDR1 SGHRS and CDR2 YFSETQ. The CDR3 has 14 residues. The CDR3 bases are TGCGCCAGCAGCTTGGGGGTCCGTAACTATGGCTACACCTTC. It encodes CASSLGVRNYGYTF.